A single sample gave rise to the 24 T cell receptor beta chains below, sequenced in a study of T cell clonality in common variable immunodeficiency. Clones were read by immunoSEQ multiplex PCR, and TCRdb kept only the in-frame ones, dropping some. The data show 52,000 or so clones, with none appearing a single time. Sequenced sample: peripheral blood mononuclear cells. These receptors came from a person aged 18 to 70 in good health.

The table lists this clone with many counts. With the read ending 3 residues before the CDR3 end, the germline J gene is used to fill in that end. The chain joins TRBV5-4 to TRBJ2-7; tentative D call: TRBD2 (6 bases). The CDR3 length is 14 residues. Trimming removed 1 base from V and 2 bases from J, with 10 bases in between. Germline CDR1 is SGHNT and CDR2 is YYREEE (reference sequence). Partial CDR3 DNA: TGTGCCAGCAGCTTGACAGGAGGGACCTACGAG. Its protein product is CASSLTGGTYE. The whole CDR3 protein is CASSLTGGTYEQYF.

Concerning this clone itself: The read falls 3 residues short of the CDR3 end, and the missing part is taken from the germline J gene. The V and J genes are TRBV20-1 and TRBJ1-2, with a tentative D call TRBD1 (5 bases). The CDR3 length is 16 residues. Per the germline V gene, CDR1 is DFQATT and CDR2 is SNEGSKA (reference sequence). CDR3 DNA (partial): TGCAGTGCGATGAAGATCGGGACTAGCGGCTACAATGAC. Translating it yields CSAMKIGTSGYND. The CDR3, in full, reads CSAMKIGTSGYNDYTF.

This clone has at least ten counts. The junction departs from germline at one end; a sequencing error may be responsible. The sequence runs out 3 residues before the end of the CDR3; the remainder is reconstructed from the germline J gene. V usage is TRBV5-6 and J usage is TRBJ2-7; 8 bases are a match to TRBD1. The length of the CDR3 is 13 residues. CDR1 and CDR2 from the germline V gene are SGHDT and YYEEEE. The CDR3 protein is CVSSFRTGSEQYF. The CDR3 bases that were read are TGTGTCAGCAGCTTTCGGACAGGGTCCGAG. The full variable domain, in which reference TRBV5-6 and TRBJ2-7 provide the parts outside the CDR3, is DAGVTQSPTHLIKTRGQQVTLRCSPKSGHDTVSWYQQALGQGPQFIFQYYEEEERQRGNFPDRFSGHQFPNYSSELNVNALLLGDSALYLCVSSFRTGSEQYFGPGTRLTVT.

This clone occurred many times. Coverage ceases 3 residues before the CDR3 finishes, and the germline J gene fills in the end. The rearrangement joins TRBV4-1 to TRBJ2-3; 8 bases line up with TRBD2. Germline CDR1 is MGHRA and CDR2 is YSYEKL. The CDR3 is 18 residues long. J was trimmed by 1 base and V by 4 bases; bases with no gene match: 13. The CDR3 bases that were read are TGCGCCAGCAGCCTCGCGGCCAGCGGGAGTGGGGGCACAGATACG. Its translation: CASSLAASGSGGTDT. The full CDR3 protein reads CASSLAASGSGGTDTQYF.

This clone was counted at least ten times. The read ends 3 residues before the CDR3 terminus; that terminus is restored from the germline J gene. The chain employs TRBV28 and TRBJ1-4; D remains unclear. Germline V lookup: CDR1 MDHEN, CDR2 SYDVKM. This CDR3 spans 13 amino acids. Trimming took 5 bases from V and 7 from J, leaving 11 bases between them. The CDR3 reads CASSGRAREKLFF. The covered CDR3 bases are TGTGCCAGCAGTGGAAGGGCTCGTGAAAAA. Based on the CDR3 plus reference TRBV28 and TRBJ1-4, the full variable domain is DVKVTQSSRYLVKRTGEKVFLECVQDMDHENMFWYRQDPGLGLRLIYFSYDVKMKEKGDIPEGYSVSREKKERFSLILESASTNQTSMYLCASSGRAREKLFFGSGTQLSVL.

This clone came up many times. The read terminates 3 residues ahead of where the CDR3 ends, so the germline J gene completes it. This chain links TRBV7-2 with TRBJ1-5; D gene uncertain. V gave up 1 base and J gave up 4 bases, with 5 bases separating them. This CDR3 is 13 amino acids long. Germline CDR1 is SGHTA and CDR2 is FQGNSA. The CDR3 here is CASSLGVNQPQHF. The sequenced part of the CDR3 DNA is TGTGCCAGCAGCTTAGGTGTAAATCAGCCC.

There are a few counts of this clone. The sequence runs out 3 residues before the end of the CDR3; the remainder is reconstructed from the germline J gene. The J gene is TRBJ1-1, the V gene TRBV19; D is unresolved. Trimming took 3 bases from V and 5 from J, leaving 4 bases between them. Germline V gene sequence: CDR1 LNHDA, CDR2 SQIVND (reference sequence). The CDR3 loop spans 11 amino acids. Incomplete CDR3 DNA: TGTGCCAGTAGTATCGGTACTGAA. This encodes CASSIGTE. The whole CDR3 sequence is CASSIGTEAFF. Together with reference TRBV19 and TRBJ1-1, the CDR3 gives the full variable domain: DGGITQSPKYLFRKEGQNVTLSCEQNLNHDAMYWYRQDPGQGLRLIYYSQIVNDFQKGDIAEGYSVSREKKESFPLTVTSAQKNPTAFYLCASSIGTEAFFGQGTRLTVV.

The CDR3 protein is CASSLNSGELFF. Incomplete CDR3 DNA: TGTGCCAGCAGCTTAAACTCCGGGGAG. This chain connects TRBV11-3 to TRBJ2-2; the D is unclear. The read terminates 3 residues before the CDR3 end, so the remaining end is supplied by the germline J gene. Germline V gene sequence: CDR1 SGHNT, CDR2 YENEEA. This CDR3 has 12 residues. Trimming removed 2 bases at V and 6 bases at J, with 4 bases between.

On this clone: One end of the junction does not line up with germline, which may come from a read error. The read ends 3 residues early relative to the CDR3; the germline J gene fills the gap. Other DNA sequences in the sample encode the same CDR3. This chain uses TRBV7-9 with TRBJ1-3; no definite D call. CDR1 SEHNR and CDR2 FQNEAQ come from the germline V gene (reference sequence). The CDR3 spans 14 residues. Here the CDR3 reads CASSLEVQRNTIYF. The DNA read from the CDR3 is TGTGCCAGCAGCTTAGAGGTTCAAAGAAACACA.

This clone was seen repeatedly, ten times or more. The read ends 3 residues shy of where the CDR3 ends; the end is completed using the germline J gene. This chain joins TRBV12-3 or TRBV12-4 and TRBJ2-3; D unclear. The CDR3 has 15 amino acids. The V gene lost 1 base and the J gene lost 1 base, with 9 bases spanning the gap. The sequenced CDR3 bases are TGTGCCAGCAGTTTAGAAGGCCGGGGCACAGATACG. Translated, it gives CASSLEGRGTDT. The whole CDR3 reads CASSLEGRGTDTQYF.

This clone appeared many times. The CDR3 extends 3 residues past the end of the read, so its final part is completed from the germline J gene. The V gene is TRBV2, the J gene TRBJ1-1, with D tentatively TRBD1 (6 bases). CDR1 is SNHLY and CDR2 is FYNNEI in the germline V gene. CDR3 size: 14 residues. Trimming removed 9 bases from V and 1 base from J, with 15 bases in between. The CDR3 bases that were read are TGTGCCAGTCCGCAGGGGACCACGAACACTGAA. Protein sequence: CASPQGTTNTE. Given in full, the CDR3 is CASPQGTTNTEAFF.

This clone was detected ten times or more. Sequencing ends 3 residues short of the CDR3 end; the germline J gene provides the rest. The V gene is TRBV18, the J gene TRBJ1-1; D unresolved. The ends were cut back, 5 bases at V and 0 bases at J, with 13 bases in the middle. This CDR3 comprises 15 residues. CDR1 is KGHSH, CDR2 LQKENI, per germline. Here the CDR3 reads CASSINTELNTEAFF. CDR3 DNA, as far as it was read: TGTGCCAGCTCAATCAATACAGAGTTGAACACTGAA.

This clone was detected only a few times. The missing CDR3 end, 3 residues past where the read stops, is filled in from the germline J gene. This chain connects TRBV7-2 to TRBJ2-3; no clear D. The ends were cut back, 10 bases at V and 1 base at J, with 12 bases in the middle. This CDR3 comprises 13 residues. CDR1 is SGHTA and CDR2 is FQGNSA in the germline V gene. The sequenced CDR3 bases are TGTGCCAACGCGGCCCGGGGCACAGATACG. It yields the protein CANAARGTDT. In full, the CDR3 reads CANAARGTDTQYF.

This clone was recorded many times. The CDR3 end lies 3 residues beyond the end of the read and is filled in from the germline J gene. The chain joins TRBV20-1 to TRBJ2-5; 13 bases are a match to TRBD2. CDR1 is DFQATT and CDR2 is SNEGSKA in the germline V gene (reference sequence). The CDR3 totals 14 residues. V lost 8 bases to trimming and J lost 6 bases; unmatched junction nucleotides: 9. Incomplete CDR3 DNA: TGCAGTTATGCGACTAGCGGGGGGTGGAAGACC. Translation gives CSYATSGGWKT. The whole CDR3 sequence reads CSYATSGGWKTQYF.

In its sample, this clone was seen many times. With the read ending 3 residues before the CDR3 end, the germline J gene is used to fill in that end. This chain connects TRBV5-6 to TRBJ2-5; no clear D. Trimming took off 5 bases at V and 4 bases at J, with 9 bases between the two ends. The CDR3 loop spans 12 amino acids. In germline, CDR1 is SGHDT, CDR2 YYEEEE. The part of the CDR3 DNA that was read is TGTGCCAGCAGTCTGACTCGAGAGACC. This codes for CASSLTRET. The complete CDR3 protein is CASSLTRETQYF.

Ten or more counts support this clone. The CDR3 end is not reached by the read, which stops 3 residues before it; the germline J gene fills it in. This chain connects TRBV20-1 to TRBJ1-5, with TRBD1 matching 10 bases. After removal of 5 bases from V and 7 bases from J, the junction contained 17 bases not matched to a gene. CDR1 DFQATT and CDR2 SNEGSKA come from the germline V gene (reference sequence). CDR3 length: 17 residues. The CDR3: CSAGDGTGALWVQPQHF. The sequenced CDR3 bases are TGCAGTGCTGGGGATGGGACAGGGGCCCTCTGGGTCCAGCCC.

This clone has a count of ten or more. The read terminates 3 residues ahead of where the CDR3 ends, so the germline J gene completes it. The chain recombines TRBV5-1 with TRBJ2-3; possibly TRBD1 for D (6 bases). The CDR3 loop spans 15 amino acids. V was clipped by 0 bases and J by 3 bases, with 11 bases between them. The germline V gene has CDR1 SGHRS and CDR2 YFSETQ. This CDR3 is CASSLGQDRTDTQYF. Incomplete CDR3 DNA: TGCGCCAGCAGCTTGGGACAGGATCGAACAGATACG.

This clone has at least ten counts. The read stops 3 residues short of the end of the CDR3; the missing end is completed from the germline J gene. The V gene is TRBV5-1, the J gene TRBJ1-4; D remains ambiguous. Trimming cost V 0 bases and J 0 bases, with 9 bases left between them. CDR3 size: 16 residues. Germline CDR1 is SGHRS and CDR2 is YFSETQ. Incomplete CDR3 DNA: TGCGCCAGCAGCTTGGCAGTAGCCGCAACTAATGAAAAA. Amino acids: CASSLAVAATNEK. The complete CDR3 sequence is CASSLAVAATNEKLFF.

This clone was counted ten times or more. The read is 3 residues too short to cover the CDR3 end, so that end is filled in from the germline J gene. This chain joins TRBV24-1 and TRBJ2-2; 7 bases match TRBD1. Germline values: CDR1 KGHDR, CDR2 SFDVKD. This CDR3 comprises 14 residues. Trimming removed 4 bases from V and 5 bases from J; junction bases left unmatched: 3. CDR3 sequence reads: CATSDGTETGELFF. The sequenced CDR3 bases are TGTGCCACCAGTGACGGGACAGAGACCGGGGAG.

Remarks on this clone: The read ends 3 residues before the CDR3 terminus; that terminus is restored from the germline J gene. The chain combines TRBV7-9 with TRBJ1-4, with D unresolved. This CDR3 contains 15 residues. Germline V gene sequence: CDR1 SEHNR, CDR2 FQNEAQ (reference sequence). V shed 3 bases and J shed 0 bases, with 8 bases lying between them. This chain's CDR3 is CASSLMRATNEKLFF. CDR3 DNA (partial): TGTGCCAGCAGCTTGATGCGGGCAACTAATGAAAAA.

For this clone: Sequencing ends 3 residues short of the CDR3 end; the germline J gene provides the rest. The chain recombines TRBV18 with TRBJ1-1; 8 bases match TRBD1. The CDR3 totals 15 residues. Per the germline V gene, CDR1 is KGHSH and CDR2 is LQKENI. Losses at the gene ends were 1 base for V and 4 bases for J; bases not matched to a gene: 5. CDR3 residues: CASSPHDRGRTEAFF. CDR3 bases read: TGTGCCAGCTCACCACATGACAGGGGCCGCACTGAA.

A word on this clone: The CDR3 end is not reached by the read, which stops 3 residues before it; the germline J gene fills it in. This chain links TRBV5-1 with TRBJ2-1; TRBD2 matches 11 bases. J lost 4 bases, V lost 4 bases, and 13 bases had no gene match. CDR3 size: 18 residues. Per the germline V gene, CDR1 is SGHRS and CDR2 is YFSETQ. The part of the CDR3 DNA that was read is TGCGCCAGCAGCCCGGTGGCTAGCGGGGGGTTTTGGTACAATGAG. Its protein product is CASSPVASGGFWYNE. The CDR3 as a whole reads CASSPVASGGFWYNEQFF.

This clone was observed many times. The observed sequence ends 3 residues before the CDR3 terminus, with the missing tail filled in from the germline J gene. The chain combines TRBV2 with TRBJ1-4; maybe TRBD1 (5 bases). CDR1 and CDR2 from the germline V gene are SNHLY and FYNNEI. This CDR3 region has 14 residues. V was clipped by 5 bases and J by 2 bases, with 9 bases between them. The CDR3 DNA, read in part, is TGTGCCAGCAGTCGACAGCTGACTAATGAAAAA. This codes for CASSRQLTNEK. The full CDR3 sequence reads CASSRQLTNEKLFF.

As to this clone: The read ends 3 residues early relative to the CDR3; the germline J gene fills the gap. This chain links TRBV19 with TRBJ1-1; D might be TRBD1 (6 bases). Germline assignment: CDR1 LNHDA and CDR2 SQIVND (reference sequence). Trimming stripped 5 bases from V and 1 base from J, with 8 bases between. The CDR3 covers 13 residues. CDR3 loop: CASSVQGNTEAFF. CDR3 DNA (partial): TGTGCCAGTAGTGTACAGGGGAACACTGAA.